This T cell receptor beta chain was recorded in a study of cytomegalovirus exposure and HLA in healthy donors. Findings and caveats of the study: The investigators catalogued 150 to 200 TCR beta chains as cytomegalovirus-associated. Rare TCR sequences dominated, though some public TCRs recurred in many donors. Reports described diagnosis of cytomegalovirus status by the classifier as highly specific and sensitive.

To note about this clone: What it binds is unknown.

Generated by immunoSEQ multiplex PCR, the TCRdb table keeps only in-frame clones and is missing some. The sample includes 180,000 or so clones, 65% to 90% seen only once; the top ten take about an eighth. The germline V and J ends were trimmed by 1 base and 6 bases, with 9 bases remaining between them. The germline V gene encodes CDR1 SGHDN and CDR2 FVKESK. The CDR3 runs 14 residues. This chain connects TRBV14 to TRBJ2-2; D gene uncertain. Sequencing input: PBMCs. This sequence originates from a woman in her thirties in good health and CMV-seropositive. The CDR3 DNA sequence: TGTGCCAGCAGCCAAGGGCTTTATCCCGGGGAGCTGTTTTTT. It is translated as CASSQGLYPGELFF.